The 2 T cell receptor beta chains below all came from one sample that was sequenced in a study of blood T cell repertoires in COVID-19. This table comes from immunoSEQ multiplex PCR, and its TCRdb copy is limited to in-frame clones, with some not included. The table records 160,000 or so clones, over 70% of them present only once. The sequenced material came from PBMCs or T cells enriched from blood (not recorded which). The origin of the receptors is a woman in her thirties or forties with acute COVID-19.

V usage is TRBV12-3 or TRBV12-4 and J usage is TRBJ1-2, with D perhaps TRBD1 (5 bases). Trimming stripped 5 bases from V and 3 bases from J, with 10 bases between. The CDR3 has 13 amino acids. The CDR3 nucleotides read TGTGCCAGCAGTGCACAGGCGTACTATGGCTACACCTTC. Translated, it gives CASSAQAYYGYTF.

This rearrangement joins TRBV27 to TRBJ1-1; D is ambiguous. The germline CDR1 and CDR2 sequences are MNHEY and SMNVEV (reference sequence). V was cut by 5 bases and J by 1 base, with 8 bases left in between. CDR3 length equals 13 residues. CDR3 in amino acids: CASSRAENTEAFF. The DNA of the CDR3 is TGTGCCAGCAGTAGAGCGGAGAACACTGAAGCTTTCTTT.